The clone carrying this T cell receptor (beta chain) has a handful of counts. Its target is unknown. V shed 4 bases, J shed 3 bases, and the junction held 13 bases outside the gene matches. This CDR3 is built from 16 residues. In germline, CDR1 is DFQATT, CDR2 SNEGSKA (reference sequence). The sample is drawn from a study of post-analysis software for immune sequencing data. Overall study: Several disease courses (relapsing-remitting, secondary progressive and progressive-relapsing) of multiple sclerosis were included.

Incorporated into the TCR beta cDNA libraries were unique molecular identifiers, which served to reduce PCR and sequencing biases. Input amounts of about 0.85 to 10 million T cells were used. These gave around 500,000 cDNA molecules, so each molecule approximated one T cell. TCRdb itself ran the PCR reads through MiXCR, one entry per CDR3 protein. Here the sample spans hundreds of thousands of distinct CDR3 sequences, 25% to 30% being singletons. General study results and limits: TRBV5-6, TRBV5-1 and TRBV20-1 were among five TRBV segments more frequent in patients than controls. Normalized Chao1 diversity in multiple sclerosis patients fell significantly below that of controls.

The V gene is TRBV20-1, the J gene TRBJ1-2; 8 nucleotides match TRBD1. This clonotype was sampled from a girl between 10 and 17 years old with multiple sclerosis. Sequencing used blood. CDR3 residues: CSATWTGRGWDYGYTF. The DNA for the CDR3 is TGCAGTGCTACCTGGACAGGGAGAGGTTGGGACTATGGCTACACCTTC.